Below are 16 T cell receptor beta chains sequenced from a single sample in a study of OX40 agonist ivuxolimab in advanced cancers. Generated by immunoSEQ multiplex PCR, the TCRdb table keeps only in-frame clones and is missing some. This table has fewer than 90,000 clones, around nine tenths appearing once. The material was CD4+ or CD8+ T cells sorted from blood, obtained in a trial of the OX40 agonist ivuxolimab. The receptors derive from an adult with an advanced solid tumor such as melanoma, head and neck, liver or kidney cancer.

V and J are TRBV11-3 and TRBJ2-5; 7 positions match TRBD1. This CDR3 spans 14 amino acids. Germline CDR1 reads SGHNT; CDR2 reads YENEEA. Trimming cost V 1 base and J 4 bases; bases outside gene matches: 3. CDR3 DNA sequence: TGTGCCAGCAGCTTAGGAGGGGGCGGAGAGACCCAGTACTTC. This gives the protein CASSLGGGGETQYF.

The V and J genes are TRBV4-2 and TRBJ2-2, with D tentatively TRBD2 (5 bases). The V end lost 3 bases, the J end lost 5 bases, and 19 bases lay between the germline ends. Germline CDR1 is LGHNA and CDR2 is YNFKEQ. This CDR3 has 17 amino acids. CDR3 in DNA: TGTGCCAGCAGCCACCGGTTGGGCGGCCCGGGAACCGGGGAGCTGTTTTTT. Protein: CASSHRLGGPGTGELFF.

CDR3: CASSLTGQSKETQYF. DNA of the CDR3: TGTGCCAGCAGCTTAACGGGGCAGTCAAAAGAGACCCAGTACTTC. V usage is TRBV7-3 and J usage is TRBJ2-5, with a tentative D call TRBD1 (5 bases). The V gene lost 0 bases and the J gene lost 3 bases, with 11 bases spanning the gap. The CDR3 length is 15 residues. Germline CDR1 and CDR2: SGHTA and FQGTGA.

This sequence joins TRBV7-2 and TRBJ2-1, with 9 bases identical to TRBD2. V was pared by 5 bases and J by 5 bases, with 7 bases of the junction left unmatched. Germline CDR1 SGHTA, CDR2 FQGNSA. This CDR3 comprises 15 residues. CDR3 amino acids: CASSLSGRPNNEQFF. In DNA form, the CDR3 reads TGTGCCAGCAGCCTAAGCGGGAGGCCCAACAATGAGCAGTTCTTC.

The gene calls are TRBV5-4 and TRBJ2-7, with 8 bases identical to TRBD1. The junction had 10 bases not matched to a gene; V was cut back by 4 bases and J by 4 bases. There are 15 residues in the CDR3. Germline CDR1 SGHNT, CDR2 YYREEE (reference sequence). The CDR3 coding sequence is TGTGCCAGCAGCCTGGAGTTGGGACAGGCTTACGAGCAGTACTTC. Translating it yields CASSLELGQAYEQYF.

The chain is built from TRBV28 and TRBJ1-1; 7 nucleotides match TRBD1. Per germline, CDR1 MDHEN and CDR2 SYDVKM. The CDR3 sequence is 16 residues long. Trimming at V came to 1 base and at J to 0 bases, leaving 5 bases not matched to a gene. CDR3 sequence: CASSLYFGTVNTEAFF. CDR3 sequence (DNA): TGTGCCAGCAGTTTATATTTTGGGACAGTGAACACTGAAGCTTTCTTT. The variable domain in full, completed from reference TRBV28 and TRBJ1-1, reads DVKVTQSSRYLVKRTGEKVFLECVQDMDHENMFWYRQDPGLGLRLIYFSYDVKMKEKGDIPEGYSVSREKKERFSLILESASTNQTSMYLCASSLYFGTVNTEAFFGQGTRLTVV.

CDR3 sequence reads: CASSLNRQPQETQYF. Written as DNA, the CDR3 is TGTGCCAGCAGCTTGAACCGACAGCCCCAAGAGACCCAGTACTTC. The chain is built from TRBV5-4 and TRBJ2-5; maybe TRBD1 (5 bases). The CDR3 sequence is 15 residues long. The V gene lost 1 base and the J gene lost 1 base, with 11 bases spanning the gap. The germline CDR1 and CDR2 sequences are SGHNT and YYREEE (reference sequence).

In DNA form, the CDR3 reads TGTGCCAGCAGTCCCCGACTAGCGGGAGCCGGGGAGCTGTTTTTT. Translating gives CASSPRLAGAGELFF. This chain connects TRBV6-6 to TRBJ2-2, with TRBD2 matching over 12 bases. Germline V gives CDR1 MNHNY, CDR2 SVGAGI (reference sequence). The CDR3 is made up of 15 amino acids. Trimming cost V 5 bases and J 6 bases; bases outside gene matches: 4.

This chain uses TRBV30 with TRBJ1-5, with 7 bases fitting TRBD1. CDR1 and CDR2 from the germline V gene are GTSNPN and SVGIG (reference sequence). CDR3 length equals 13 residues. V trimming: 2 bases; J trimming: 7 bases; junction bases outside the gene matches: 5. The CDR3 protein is CAWSTGEGQPQHF. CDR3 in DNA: TGTGCCTGGAGTACAGGGGAAGGGCAGCCCCAGCATTTT.

CDR3 DNA: TGCAGCGTACCTACAGGGTTCGGAGAGACCCAGTACTTC. Its protein is CSVPTGFGETQYF. The chain has TRBV29-1 and TRBJ2-5, with D possibly matching TRBD1 (6 bases). From germline, CDR1 is SQVTM and CDR2 ANQGSEA. V lost 6 bases to trimming and J lost 4 bases, with 15 bases between them. This CDR3 comprises 13 residues.

This chain's CDR3 is CASSPTGAVGNQPQHF. The DNA of the CDR3 is TGTGCCAGCTCACCGACAGGGGCAGTGGGCAATCAGCCCCAGCATTTT. V is TRBV18 and J is TRBJ1-5, with 8 nucleotides matching TRBD1. The V segment lost 3 bases and the J segment 2 bases; nucleotides outside the gene matches: 6. This CDR3 has 16 amino acids. Germline CDR1 reads KGHSH; CDR2 reads LQKENI.

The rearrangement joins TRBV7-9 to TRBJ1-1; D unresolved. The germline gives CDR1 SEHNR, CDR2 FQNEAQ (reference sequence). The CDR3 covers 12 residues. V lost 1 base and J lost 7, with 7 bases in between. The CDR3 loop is CASSLGQNEAFF. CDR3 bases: TGTGCCAGCAGCTTAGGACAAAATGAAGCTTTCTTT.

The CDR3 nucleotides are TGCGCCAGCAGCTTAAGAGCCTCCTACGAGCAGTACTTC. Encoded protein: CASSLRASYEQYF. The rearrangement uses TRBV5-1 and TRBJ2-7; D is uncertain. V shed 2 bases and J shed 0 bases, with 6 bases lying between them. The germline CDR1 and CDR2 sequences are SGHRS and YFSETQ. This CDR3 region has 13 residues.

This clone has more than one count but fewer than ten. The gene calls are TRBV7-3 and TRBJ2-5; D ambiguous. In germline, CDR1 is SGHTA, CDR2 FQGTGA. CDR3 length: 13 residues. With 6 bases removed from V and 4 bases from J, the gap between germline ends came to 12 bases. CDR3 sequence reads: CASSQFGPETQYF. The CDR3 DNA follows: TGTGCCAGCAGTCAATTTGGGCCAGAGACCCAGTACTTC.

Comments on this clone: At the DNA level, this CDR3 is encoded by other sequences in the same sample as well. CDR3 protein: CASSLYANTEAFF. CDR3 nucleotides: TGTGCCAGCAGCTTATACGCAAACACTGAAGCTTTCTTT. This chain connects TRBV7-2 to TRBJ1-1; D unresolved. V was clipped by 2 bases and J by 2 bases, with 6 bases between them. From germline, CDR1 is SGHTA and CDR2 FQGNSA. The CDR3 contains 13 residues. The full variable domain, its missing parts supplied by reference TRBV7-2 and TRBJ1-1, is GAGVSQSPSNKVTEKGKDVELRCDPISGHTALYWYRQSLGQGLEFLIYFQGNSAPDKSGLPSDRFSAERTGGSVSTLTIQRTQQEDSAVYLCASSLYANTEAFFGQGTRLTVV.

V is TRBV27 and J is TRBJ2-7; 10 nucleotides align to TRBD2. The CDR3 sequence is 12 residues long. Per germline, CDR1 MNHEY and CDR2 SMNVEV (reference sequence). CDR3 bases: TGTACACTACTAGCGGGATGTTACGAGCAGTACTTC. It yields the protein CTLLAGCYEQYF.